This record looks at one T cell receptor beta chain sequence and its context. Trimming took 2 bases from V and 0 from J, leaving 2 bases between them. The CDR3 loop spans 12 amino acids. CDR1 is MNHNY, CDR2 SVGAGI, per germline (reference sequence). TCR beta chains were sequenced at survey level with immunoSEQ. The data were produced by immunoSEQ multiplex PCR, yet TCRdb's version contains in-frame clones alone and is incomplete. The table has approximately 70,000 clones, roughly 95% seen once; the top ten hold around 4.5%. The receptor's source is a man aged 35-49 years with rheumatoid arthritis. Sequencing was carried out using PBMCs. The chain uses TRBV6-6 and TRBJ2-7; no clear D. The CDR3 bases are TGTGCCAGCAGTTACGACTCCTACGAGCAGTACTTC. Translation: CASSYDSYEQYF.